The 2 T cell receptor beta chains below all came from one sample that was sequenced in a study of T cell changes during pregnancy in multiple sclerosis. The method was immunoSEQ multiplex PCR; TCRdb's version includes in-frame clones alone and lacks a portion of them. The table lists 40,000 to 50,000 clones, about 90% of them singletons. The sample consisted of CD4+ T cells from peripheral blood mononuclear cells, taken in the third trimester of pregnancy. The receptors here all came from a female donor with multiple sclerosis, enrolled in a pregnancy study.

The V gene is TRBV7-9, the J gene TRBJ1-4; D possibly corresponds to TRBD1 (6 bases). The ends were cut back, 5 bases at V and 3 bases at J, with 10 bases in the middle. From germline, CDR1 is SEHNR and CDR2 FQNEAQ (reference sequence). CDR3 length: 14 amino acids. CDR3 DNA sequence: TGTGCCAGCAGCCTGACAGGAGCTAATGAAAAACTGTTTTTT. It specifies CASSLTGANEKLFF.

The chain is built from TRBV10-2 and TRBJ1-1; the D gene is possibly TRBD1 (5 bases). The germline V gene has CDR1 WSHSY and CDR2 SAAADI. V lost 7 bases and J lost 0, with 18 bases in between. The CDR3 covers 16 residues. CDR3 in amino acids: CASIMSREGMNTEAFF. The CDR3 DNA reads as TGCGCCAGCATTATGTCCAGGGAGGGCATGAACACTGAAGCTTTCTTT.